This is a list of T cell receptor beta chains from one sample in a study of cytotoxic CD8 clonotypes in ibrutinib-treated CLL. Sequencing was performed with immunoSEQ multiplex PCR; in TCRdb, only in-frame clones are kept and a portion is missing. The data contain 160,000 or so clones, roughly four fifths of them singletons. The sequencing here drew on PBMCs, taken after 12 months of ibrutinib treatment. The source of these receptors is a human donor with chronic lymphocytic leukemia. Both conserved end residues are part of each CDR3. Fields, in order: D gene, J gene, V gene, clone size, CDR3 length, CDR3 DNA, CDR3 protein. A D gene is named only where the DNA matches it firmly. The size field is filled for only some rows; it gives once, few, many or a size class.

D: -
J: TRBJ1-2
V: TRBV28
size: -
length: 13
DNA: TGTGCCAGCAGCGGGGTATCTAACTATGGCTACACCTTC
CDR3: CASSGVSNYGYTF

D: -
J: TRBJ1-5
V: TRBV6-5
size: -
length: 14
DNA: TGTGCCAGCAGGCCAGGAAATAGCAATCAGCCCCAGCATTTT
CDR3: CASRPGNSNQPQHF

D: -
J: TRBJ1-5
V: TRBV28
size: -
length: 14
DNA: TGTGCCAGCAGCCGCCGGGACCGTAATCAGCCCCAGCATTTT
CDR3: CASSRRDRNQPQHF

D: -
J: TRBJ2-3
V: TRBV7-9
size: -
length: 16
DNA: TGTGCCAGCAGCCACCTCATTGGGGGGACGACAGATACGCAGTATTTT
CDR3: CASSHLIGGTTDTQYF

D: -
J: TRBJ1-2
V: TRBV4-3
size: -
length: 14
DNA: TGCGCCAGCAGCCCCACCCCTTCTAACTATGGCTACACCTTC
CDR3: CASSPTPSNYGYTF

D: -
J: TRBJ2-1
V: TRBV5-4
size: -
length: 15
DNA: TGTGCCAGCAGCCCTCGTGGAGACTCCTACAATGAGCAGTTCTTC
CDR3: CASSPRGDSYNEQFF

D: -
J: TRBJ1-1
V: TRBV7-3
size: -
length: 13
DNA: TGTGCCAGCAGCTCAGGGTTGAACACTGAAGCTTTCTTT
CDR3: CASSSGLNTEAFF

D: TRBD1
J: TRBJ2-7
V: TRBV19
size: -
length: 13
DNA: TGTGCCAGTACCACGACAGGGGGCGGCGAGCAGTACTTC
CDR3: CASTTTGGGEQYF

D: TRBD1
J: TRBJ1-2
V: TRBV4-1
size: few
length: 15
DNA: TGCGCCAGCAGCCCAATGGAACAGGGGGCCTATGGCTACACCTTC
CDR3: CASSPMEQGAYGYTF

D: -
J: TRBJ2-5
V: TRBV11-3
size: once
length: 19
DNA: TGTGCCAGCAGCTTAGGTGGTCCAGCCGCCCTTTGGGGTCAAGAGACCCAGTACTTC
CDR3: CASSLGGPAALWGQETQYF

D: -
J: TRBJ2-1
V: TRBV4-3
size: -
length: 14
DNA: TGCGCCAGCAGCCAAGACAGGGGAACGTTTGAGCAGTTCTTC
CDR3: CASSQDRGTFEQFF

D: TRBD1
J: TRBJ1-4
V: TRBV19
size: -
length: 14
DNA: TGTGCCAGCAGTTCCGGGACAGGGGATGAAAAACTGTTTTTT
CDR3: CASSSGTGDEKLFF

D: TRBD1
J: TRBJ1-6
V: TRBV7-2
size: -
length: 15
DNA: TGTGCCAGCAGCTTCCGACAGGGAGGTAATTCACCCCTCCACTTT
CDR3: CASSFRQGGNSPLHF

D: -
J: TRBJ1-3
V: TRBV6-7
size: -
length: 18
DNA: TGTGCCAGCAGTTACCTTCCTCACGGGGGCAAGTCGGGAAACACCATATATTTT
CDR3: CASSYLPHGGKSGNTIYF

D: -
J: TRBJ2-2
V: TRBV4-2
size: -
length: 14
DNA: TGTGCCAGCAGCCAAGCCGGTCACACCGGGGAGCTGTTTTTT
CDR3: CASSQAGHTGELFF

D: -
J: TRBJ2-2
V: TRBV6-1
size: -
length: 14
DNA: TGTGCCAGCAGGAGGGACTTCAACACCGGGGAGCTGTTTTTT
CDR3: CASRRDFNTGELFF

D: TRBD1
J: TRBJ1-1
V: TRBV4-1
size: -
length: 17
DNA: TGCGCCAGCAGCCAAGATGAGGGGACAGGGTTGAACACTGAAGCTTTCTTT
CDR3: CASSQDEGTGLNTEAFF

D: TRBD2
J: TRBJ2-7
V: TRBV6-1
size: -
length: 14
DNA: TGTGCCAGCAGAGCGGGATTTGGGGGCTACGAGCAGTACTTC
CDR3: CASRAGFGGYEQYF

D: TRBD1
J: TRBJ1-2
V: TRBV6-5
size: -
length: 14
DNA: TGTGCCAGCAGTGACAGGGTGGGAAACTATGGCTACACCTTC
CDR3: CASSDRVGNYGYTF

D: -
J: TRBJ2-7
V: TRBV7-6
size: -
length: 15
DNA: TGTGCCAGCAGCTTAGATGGGGGTAGCACAGACGAGCAGTACTTC
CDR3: CASSLDGGSTDEQYF

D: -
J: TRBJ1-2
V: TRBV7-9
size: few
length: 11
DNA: TGTGCCAGCAGTAGCGGCTATGGCTACACCTTC
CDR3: CASSSGYGYTF

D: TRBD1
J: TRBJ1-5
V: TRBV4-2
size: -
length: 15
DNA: TGTGCCAGCAGCCCCGACAGGGGGGTTAATCAGCCCCAGCATTTT
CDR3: CASSPDRGVNQPQHF

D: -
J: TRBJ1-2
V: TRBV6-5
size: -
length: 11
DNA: TGTGCCAGCAGTTACTCTTGGGCAGCCACCTTC
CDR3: CASSYSWAATF

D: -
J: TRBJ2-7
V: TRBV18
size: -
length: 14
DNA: TGTGCCAGCTCACCTCAGGATGGGGTCTACGAGCAGTACTTC
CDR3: CASSPQDGVYEQYF

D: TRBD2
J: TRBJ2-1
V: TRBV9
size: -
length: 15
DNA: TGTGCCAGCAGCGGTGGGACTAGCGTTGTCAATGAGCAGTTCTTC
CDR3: CASSGGTSVVNEQFF

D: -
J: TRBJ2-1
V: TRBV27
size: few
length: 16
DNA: TGTGCCAGCAGGGCTTTCCGGGACGGACCCTACAATGAGCAGTTCTTC
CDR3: CASRAFRDGPYNEQFF

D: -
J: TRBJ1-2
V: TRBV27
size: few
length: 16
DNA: TGTGCCAGCAGTCCAGCAGACAGTAACAGCGACTATGGCTACACCTTC
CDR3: CASSPADSNSDYGYTF

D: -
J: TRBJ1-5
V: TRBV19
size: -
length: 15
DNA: TGTGCCAGTAGTATAGGATCGACGGTCTCGGGGCCCCAGCATTTT
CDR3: CASSIGSTVSGPQHF

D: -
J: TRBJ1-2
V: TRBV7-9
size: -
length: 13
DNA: TGTGCCAGCAGCTCCCGGGGGATAGCTGGCTACACCTTC
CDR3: CASSSRGIAGYTF

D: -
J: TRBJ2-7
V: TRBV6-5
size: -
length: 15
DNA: TGTGCCAGCAGTTACGGGAGGCGGGCCCCCTACGAGCAGTACTTC
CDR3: CASSYGRRAPYEQYF

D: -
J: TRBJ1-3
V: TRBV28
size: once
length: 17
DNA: TGTGCCAGCAGTTCCAGCCCGGGGCCGAACTCTGGAAACACCATATATTTT
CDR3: CASSSSPGPNSGNTIYF

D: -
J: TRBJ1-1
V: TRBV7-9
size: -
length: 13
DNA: TGTGCCAGCAGCTTGGGCCGGAACACTGAAGCTTTCTTT
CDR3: CASSLGRNTEAFF

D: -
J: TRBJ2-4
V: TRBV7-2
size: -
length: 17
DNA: TGTGCCAGCAGCTTAGCCAGCGGCGACATGGCCAAAAACATTCAGTACTTC
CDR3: CASSLASGDMAKNIQYF

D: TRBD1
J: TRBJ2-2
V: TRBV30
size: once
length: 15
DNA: TGTGCCTGGAGTTCCGTGGACAGGGACACCGGGGAGCTGTTTTTT
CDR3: CAWSSVDRDTGELFF

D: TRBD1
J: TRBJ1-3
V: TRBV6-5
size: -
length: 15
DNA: TGTGCCAGCAGTTACTCCGGGGACAGGGGAAACACCATATATTTT
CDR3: CASSYSGDRGNTIYF

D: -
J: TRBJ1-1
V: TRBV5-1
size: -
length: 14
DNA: TGCGCCAGCAGCTCCTACGCAAGAGGGACTGAAGCTTTCTTT
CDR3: CASSSYARGTEAFF

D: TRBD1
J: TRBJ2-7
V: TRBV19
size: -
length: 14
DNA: TGTGCCAGTAGTATAAGGGACAGCTCCTACGAGCAGTACTTC
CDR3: CASSIRDSSYEQYF

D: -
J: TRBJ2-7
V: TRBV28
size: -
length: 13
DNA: TGTGCCAGCAGTTCCCCGGGCAGGGACGAGCAGTACTTC
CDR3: CASSSPGRDEQYF

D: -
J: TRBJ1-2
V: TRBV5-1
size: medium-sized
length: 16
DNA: TGCGCCAGCAGCCTGGGACCGGGACCTCGATTCTATGGCTACACCTTC
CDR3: CASSLGPGPRFYGYTF

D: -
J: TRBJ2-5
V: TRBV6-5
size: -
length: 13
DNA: TGTGCCAGCAGTTACGGGTTCCAAGAGACCCAGTACTTC
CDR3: CASSYGFQETQYF

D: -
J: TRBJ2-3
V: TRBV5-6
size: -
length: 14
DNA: TGTGCCAGCAGCTTCGGGCTTGAGGGCGATACGCAGTATTTT
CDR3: CASSFGLEGDTQYF